This T cell receptor (beta chain) was identified during a study of post-analysis software for immune sequencing data. For the study at large: In terms of disease course, relapsing-remitting, secondary progressive and progressive-relapsing multiple sclerosis were included. Study-wide points: When compared against controls, multiple sclerosis patients showed significantly lower normalized Chao1 diversity. Patients carried five TRBV segments more frequently than controls did, and TRBV5-6, TRBV5-1 and TRBV20-1 were among them.

In regard to this clonotype: Its specificity is unknown.

Trimming cost V 6 bases and J 7 bases; bases outside gene matches: 7. Germline lookup yields CDR1 SQVTM and CDR2 ANQGSEA. CDR3 size: 13 residues. Built from TCR beta cDNA, the libraries had unique molecular identifiers in them. TCRdb re-called the PCR reads through MiXCR, storing one row per CDR3 protein. The table lists hundreds of thousands of distinct CDR3 sequences, about 40% of them singletons, with more than 4% in the top ten. The sample taken for sequencing was blood. The origin of this receptor is a girl aged 5-17 years with multiple sclerosis. The chain combines TRBV29-1 with TRBJ1-1; 11 nucleotides agree with TRBD1. The CDR3 DNA follows: TGCAGCGTAGTAGGACAGGGGGCACTTGAAGCTTTCTTT. This translates into CSVVGQGALEAFF.